These 20 T cell receptor beta chains share one sample of origin, sequenced in a study of shared clonotypes between healthy human individuals. Profiled with immunoSEQ multiplex PCR; TCRdb holds only in-frame clones, not every one. The sample contains approximately 2.5 million clones, around nine tenths of which appear only once. The specimen sequenced was naive CD4+ T cells sorted from blood. The subset here: CD45RA+ positively selected. The receptors stem from a man aged 18 to 30 in good health.

The V call is TRBV23-1, the J call TRBJ2-7, with D unclear. TRBV23-1 is labeled an ORF, and its function is uncertain. Trimming took off 0 bases at V and 1 base at J, with 10 bases between the two ends. This CDR3 has 15 amino acids. The chain's CDR3 is CASSQSSFGSYEQYF. The CDR3 coding sequence is TGCGCCAGCAGTCAATCGTCATTCGGATCCTACGAGCAGTACTTC.

This chain uses TRBV19 with TRBJ1-3, with 7 bases identical to TRBD1. The V segment lost 3 bases and the J segment 0 bases; nucleotides outside the gene matches: 11. The CDR3 is 18 amino acids. Per germline, CDR1 LNHDA and CDR2 SQIVND (reference sequence). Here the CDR3 reads CASSMGDSGAHSGNTIYF. CDR3 nucleotides: TGTGCCAGTAGTATGGGGGACAGTGGGGCTCACTCTGGAAACACCATATATTTT.

The CDR3 protein is CSAGRFTNTGELFF. In DNA, the CDR3 is TGCAGCGCCGGTCGGTTTACGAACACCGGGGAGCTGTTTTTT. V gene TRBV29-1 combines with J gene TRBJ2-2, with D hard to call. The V gene's germline CDR1 is SQVTM and CDR2 ANQGSEA. CDR3 length equals 14 residues. The ends were cut back, 7 bases at V and 0 bases at J, with 12 bases in the middle.

J is TRBJ2-2 and V is TRBV7-3; D not certain. Germline V lookup: CDR1 SGHTA, CDR2 FQGTGA. The ends were cut back, 5 bases at V and 5 bases at J, with 6 bases in the middle. This CDR3 has 12 residues. The DNA of the CDR3 is TGTGCCAGCAGCCTCCATACCGGGGAGCTGTTTTTT. It encodes CASSLHTGELFF.

This chain uses TRBV2 with TRBJ2-7, with D hard to call. The germline gives CDR1 SNHLY, CDR2 FYNNEI. Trimming shortened V by 4 bases and J by 7 bases, and 14 bases separated the two germline ends. This CDR3 region has 13 residues. The CDR3 bases are TGTGCCAGCAGTGGCCGGACGGGCGAGGAGCAGTACTTC. It specifies CASSGRTGEEQYF. The variable domain in full, completed from reference TRBV2 and TRBJ2-7, reads EPEVTQTPSHQVTQMGQEVILRCVPISNHLYFYWYRQILGQKVEFLVSFYNNEISEKSEIFDDQFSVERPDGSNFTLKIRSTKLEDSAMYFCASSGRTGEEQYFGPGTRLTVT.

The chain links TRBV18 to TRBJ2-5, with 7 bases matching TRBD1. The V gene's germline CDR1 is KGHSH and CDR2 LQKENI. V was clipped by 2 bases and J by 4 bases; unmatched bases: 1. CDR3 length: 13 residues. For the CDR3, the DNA is TGTGCCAGCTCACCAAGGGACAGAGAGACCCAGTACTTC. Translating it yields CASSPRDRETQYF.

This chain joins TRBV6-5 and TRBJ2-2, with D unresolved. CDR1 MNHEY and CDR2 SVGAGI come from the germline V gene. The CDR3 covers 15 residues. V gave up 0 bases and J gave up 2 bases, with 7 bases separating them. In DNA form, the CDR3 reads TGTGCCAGCAGTTACTCGAATTCCAACACCGGGGAGCTGTTTTTT. Encoded protein: CASSYSNSNTGELFF.

This sequence joins TRBV9 and TRBJ2-3, with 7 bases identical to TRBD2. The germline CDR1 and CDR2 sequences are SGDLS and YYNGEE. The CDR3 is made up of 17 amino acids. Trimming at V came to 0 bases and at J to 6 bases, leaving 13 bases not matched to a gene. The CDR3 bases are TGTGCCAGCAGCGTAGGGGGAGGCGGGAGAACGGCGGATACGCAGTATTTT. Translated: CASSVGGGGRTADTQYF.

The chain is built from TRBV4-3 and TRBJ2-1; TRBD2 matches 8 bases. The germline V gene has CDR1 LGHNA and CDR2 YSLEER. The CDR3 spans 16 residues. Trimming at V came to 1 base and at J to 3 bases, leaving 5 bases not matched to a gene. The CDR3 region is CASSQGLAGFYNEQFF. CDR3 bases: TGCGCCAGCAGCCAAGGTCTAGCGGGCTTCTACAATGAGCAGTTCTTC.

This chain joins TRBV7-2 and TRBJ1-2, with D unclear. CDR3 size: 14 residues. Per the germline V gene, CDR1 is SGHTA and CDR2 is FQGNSA. The V end was cut by 1 base, the J end by 0 bases, with 6 bases between. As DNA, the CDR3 is TGTGCCAGCAGCTTAGTTATCCCTAACTATGGCTACACCTTC. Its translation is CASSLVIPNYGYTF.

This chain joins TRBV27 and TRBJ1-2, with 9 nucleotides matching TRBD1. The CDR3 contains 12 residues. J lost 13 bases, V lost 5 bases, and 8 bases had no gene match. The germline V gene has CDR1 MNHEY and CDR2 SMNVEV (reference sequence). CDR3 nucleotide sequence: TGTGCCAGCAGTCCCCGGACAGGGGAGAGCACCTTC. Its protein is CASSPRTGESTF.

This clone was recorded once. The chain uses TRBV6-1 and TRBJ2-7; 9 bases line up with TRBD2. The CDR3 loop spans 15 amino acids. Germline V CDR1 and CDR2: MNHNS, SASEGT. The junction had 5 bases not matched to a gene; V was cut back by 3 bases and J by 2 bases. The CDR3 DNA sequence: TGTGCCAGCAGTGACTCGCGGGGGGGCACCTACGAGCAGTACTTC. Its protein is CASSDSRGGTYEQYF.

Regarding this clone: Other DNA sequences in this sample translate to the same CDR3. The chain links TRBV7-9 to TRBJ1-1; D not certain. This CDR3 region has 13 residues. The V end was cut by 1 base, the J end by 1 base, with 4 bases between. Germline-derived CDR1 and CDR2 are SEHNR and FQNEAQ (reference sequence). The DNA for the CDR3 is TGTGCCAGCAGCTTAGGCTGGAACACTGAAGCTTTCTTT. Residues: CASSLGWNTEAFF.

The gene calls are TRBV2 and TRBJ2-1; tentative D call: TRBD1 (5 bases). Trimming cost V 2 bases and J 6 bases, with 14 bases left between them. Germline-derived CDR1 and CDR2 are SNHLY and FYNNEI. CDR3 size: 15 residues. The DNA for the CDR3 is TGTGCCAGCAGTGAAAGTCTTACTGGGGCCAATGAGCAGTTCTTC. Encoded protein: CASSESLTGANEQFF.

The chain combines TRBV19 with TRBJ1-1, with D unclear. CDR1 LNHDA and CDR2 SQIVND come from the germline V gene (reference sequence). This CDR3 contains 13 residues. V lost 7 bases and J 4 bases, leaving 13 bases between the germline ends. The CDR3 protein is CASIKSTRTEAFF. The CDR3 DNA is TGTGCCAGTATAAAGTCTACGCGCACTGAAGCTTTCTTT.

CDR3 protein: CASSEIGQGPFGEQYF. CDR3 DNA: TGTGCCAGCAGTGAAATCGGACAGGGGCCTTTCGGCGAGCAGTACTTC. The rearrangement uses TRBV6-1 and TRBJ2-7, with 9 bases lining up with TRBD1. The ends lost 2 bases at V and 6 bases at J; junction bases unmatched: 11. Germline CDR1 reads MNHNS; CDR2 reads SASEGT. The CDR3 is 16 amino acids.

This clone was counted a single time. This sequence joins TRBV7-9 and TRBJ2-7, with TRBD1 identical over 9 bases. Trimming at V came to 2 bases and at J to 3 bases, leaving 5 bases not matched to a gene. The CDR3 is 15 amino acids. Germline V gene sequence: CDR1 SEHNR, CDR2 FQNEAQ (reference sequence). In DNA, the CDR3 is TGTGCCAGCAGCTTATCAACAGGGGGCGGCTACGAGCAGTACTTC. Protein sequence: CASSLSTGGGYEQYF.

The chain uses TRBV27 and TRBJ1-2, with 8 nucleotides matching TRBD1. The ends lost 5 bases at V and 10 bases at J; junction bases unmatched: 3. Germline-derived CDR1 and CDR2 are MNHEY and SMNVEV (reference sequence). This CDR3 has 11 residues. The CDR3, as DNA: TGTGCCAGCAGTGACAGGGGAACCTACACCTTC. It codes for CASSDRGTYTF.

The genes are TRBV5-6 and TRBJ1-3; D unresolved. Trimming pared 6 bases from V and 0 bases from J, leaving 13 bases between. Germline V CDR1 and CDR2: SGHDT, YYEEEE. The CDR3 extends over 15 amino acids. The CDR3 sequence: CASKAGYFSGNTIYF. The CDR3 nucleotides are TGTGCCAGCAAAGCGGGCTACTTCTCTGGAAACACCATATATTTT.

This chain uses TRBV6-5 with TRBJ2-7, with D possibly being TRBD2 (5 bases). Trimming took off 0 bases at V and 7 bases at J, with 16 bases between the two ends. The germline gives CDR1 MNHEY, CDR2 SVGAGI. This CDR3 region has 15 residues. CDR3 protein: CASSYSPDGPGEQYF. The CDR3 DNA is TGTGCCAGCAGTTACTCGCCCGACGGCCCGGGGGAGCAGTACTTC.